This T cell receptor (beta chain) is from a study of blood T cell repertoires in COVID-19. Profiled with immunoSEQ multiplex PCR; TCRdb holds only in-frame clones, not every one. The table includes around 230,000 clones, 82% detected once. Germline lookup yields CDR1 LGHDT and CDR2 YNNKEL (reference sequence). The CDR3 has 15 residues. The V and J ends lost 0 bases and 4 bases respectively, with 10 bases between them. The sequenced sample was peripheral blood. The chain links TRBV3-1 (or the pseudogene TRBV3-2) to TRBJ1-3; D not resolved. This sequence was found in a woman aged 60-75 years with active or convalescent COVID-19. The CDR3 region is CASSQDRRYGNTIYF. CDR3 coding DNA: TGTGCCAGCAGCCAAGATCGCAGGTACGGAAACACCATATATTTT.